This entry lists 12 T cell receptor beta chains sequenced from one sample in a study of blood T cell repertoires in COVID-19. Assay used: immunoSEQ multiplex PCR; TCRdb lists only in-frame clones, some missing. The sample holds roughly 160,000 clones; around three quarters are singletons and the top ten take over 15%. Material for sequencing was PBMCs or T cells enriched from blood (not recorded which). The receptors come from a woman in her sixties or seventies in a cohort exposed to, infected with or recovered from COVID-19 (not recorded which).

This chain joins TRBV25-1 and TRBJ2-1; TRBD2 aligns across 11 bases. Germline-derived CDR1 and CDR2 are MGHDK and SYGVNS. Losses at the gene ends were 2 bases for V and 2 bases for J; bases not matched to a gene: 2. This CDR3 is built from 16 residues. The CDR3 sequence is CASSEELAGAYNEQFF. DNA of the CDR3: TGTGCCAGCAGTGAAGAACTAGCGGGAGCCTACAATGAGCAGTTCTTC.

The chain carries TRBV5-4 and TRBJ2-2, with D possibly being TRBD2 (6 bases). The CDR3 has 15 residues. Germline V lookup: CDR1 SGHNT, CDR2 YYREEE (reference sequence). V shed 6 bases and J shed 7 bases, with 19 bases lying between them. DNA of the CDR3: TGTGCCAGCACCCCAGACGGGGGTCGGGTCGGGGAGCTGTTTTTT. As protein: CASTPDGGRVGELFF.

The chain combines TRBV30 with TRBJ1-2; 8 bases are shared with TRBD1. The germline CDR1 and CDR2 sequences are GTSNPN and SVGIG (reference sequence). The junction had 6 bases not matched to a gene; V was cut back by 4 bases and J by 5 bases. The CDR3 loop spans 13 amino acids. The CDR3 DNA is TGTGCCTGGACCCCGGACAGGGTGTATGGCTACACCTTC. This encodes CAWTPDRVYGYTF. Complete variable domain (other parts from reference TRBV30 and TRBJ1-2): SQTIHQWPATLVQPVGSPLSLECTVEGTSNPNLYWYRQAAGRGLQLLFYSVGIGQISSEVPQNLSASRPQDRQFILSSKKLLLSDSGFYLCAWTPDRVYGYTFGSGTRLTVV.

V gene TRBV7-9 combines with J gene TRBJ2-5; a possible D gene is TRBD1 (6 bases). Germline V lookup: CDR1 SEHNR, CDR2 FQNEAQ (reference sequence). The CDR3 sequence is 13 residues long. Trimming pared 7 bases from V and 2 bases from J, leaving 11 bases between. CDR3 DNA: TGTGCCAGCAACCAACAGGGTCAAGAGACCCAGTACTTC. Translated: CASNQQGQETQYF.

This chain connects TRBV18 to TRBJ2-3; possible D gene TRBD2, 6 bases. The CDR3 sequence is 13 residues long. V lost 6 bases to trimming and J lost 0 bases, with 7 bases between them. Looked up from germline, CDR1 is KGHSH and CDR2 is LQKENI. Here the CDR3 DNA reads TGTGCCAGCTCCCGGGAGAGCACAGATACGCAGTATTTT. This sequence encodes CASSRESTDTQYF.

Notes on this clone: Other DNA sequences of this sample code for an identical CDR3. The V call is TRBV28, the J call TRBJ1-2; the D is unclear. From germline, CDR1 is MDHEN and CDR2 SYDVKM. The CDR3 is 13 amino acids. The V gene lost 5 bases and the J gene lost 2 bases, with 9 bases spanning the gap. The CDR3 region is CASSPTVNYGYTF. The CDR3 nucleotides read TGTGCCAGCAGTCCCACAGTCAACTATGGCTACACCTTC.

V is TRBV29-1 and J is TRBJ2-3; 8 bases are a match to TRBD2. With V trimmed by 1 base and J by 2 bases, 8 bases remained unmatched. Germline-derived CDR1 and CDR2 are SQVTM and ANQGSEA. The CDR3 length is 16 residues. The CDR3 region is CSVEGFQAGVTDTQYF. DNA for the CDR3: TGCAGCGTTGAAGGATTTCAAGCGGGAGTCACAGATACGCAGTATTTT.

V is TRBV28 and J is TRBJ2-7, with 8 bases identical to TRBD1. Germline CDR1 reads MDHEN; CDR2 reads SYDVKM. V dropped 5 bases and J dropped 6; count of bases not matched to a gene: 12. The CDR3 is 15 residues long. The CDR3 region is CASSPQDRAIVEQYF. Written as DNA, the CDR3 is TGTGCCAGCAGTCCCCAGGACAGGGCAATAGTCGAGCAGTACTTC.

The CDR3 DNA sequence: TGTGCCAGCAGTGAACGAGCAGGCCGCGGGCTGGACCAGCCCCAGCATTTT. This encodes CASSERAGRGLDQPQHF. The chain has TRBV6-1 and TRBJ1-5; D remains ambiguous. CDR1 MNHNS and CDR2 SASEGT come from the germline V gene. The CDR3 spans 17 residues. Trimming stripped 2 bases from V and 7 bases from J, with 21 bases between.

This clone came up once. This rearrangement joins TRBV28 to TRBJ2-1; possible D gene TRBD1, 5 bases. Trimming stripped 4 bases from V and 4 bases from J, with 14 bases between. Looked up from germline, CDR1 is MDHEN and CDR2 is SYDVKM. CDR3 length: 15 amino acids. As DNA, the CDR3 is TGTGCCAGCAGTTACTCGACAGAAGAGTACAATGAGCAGTTCTTC. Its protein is CASSYSTEEYNEQFF.

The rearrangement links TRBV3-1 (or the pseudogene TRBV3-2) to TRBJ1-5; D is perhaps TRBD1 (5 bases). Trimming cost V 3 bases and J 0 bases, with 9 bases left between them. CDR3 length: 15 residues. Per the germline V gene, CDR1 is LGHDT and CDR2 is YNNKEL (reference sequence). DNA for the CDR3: TGTGCCAGCAGCCAGTCAGGGTATAGCAATCAGCCCCAGCATTTT. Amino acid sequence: CASSQSGYSNQPQHF.

The CDR3, as DNA: TGCGCCCGACGGCGGCATAGAGCAGGGAGGGGGGAGCAGTACTTC. Encoded protein: CARRRHRAGRGEQYF. The chain couples TRBV10-1 to TRBJ2-7; possibly TRBD2 for D (7 bases). V was cut by 11 bases and J by 7 bases, with 27 bases left in between. The germline V gene encodes CDR1 WNHNN and CDR2 SYGVQD (reference sequence). The CDR3 extends over 15 amino acids.